This T cell receptor beta chain comes out of a study of blood T cell repertoires in COVID-19. Across the whole study: COVID-19 samples, acute and convalescent, were from the United States, Italy and Spain.

Sequencing was performed with immunoSEQ multiplex PCR; in TCRdb, only in-frame clones are kept and a portion is missing. This repertoire shows some 490,000 clones, approximately 90% found once; its top ten account for 6.5% to 9.5%. Participant age was 18 to 89 years, and participants resided in roughly 25 US areas. All recovered Cohort 3 donors got two negative PCRs, got clearance, or saw symptom resolution. The sample comprised PBMCs or T cells enriched from blood (not recorded which). The sequence was collected from a woman aged 55 to 70 who had recovered from COVID-19.

CDR3 in amino acids: CASSWTGSNTGELFF. DNA of the CDR3: TGCGCCAGCAGCTGGACAGGGTCGAACACCGGGGAGCTGTTTTTT. The chain links TRBV5-1 to TRBJ2-2; TRBD1 matches at 8 bases. The CDR3 is 15 residues long. With 3 bases clipped from V and 0 bases from J, the junction kept 1 base outside the gene matches. Germline CDR1 SGHRS, CDR2 YFSETQ.